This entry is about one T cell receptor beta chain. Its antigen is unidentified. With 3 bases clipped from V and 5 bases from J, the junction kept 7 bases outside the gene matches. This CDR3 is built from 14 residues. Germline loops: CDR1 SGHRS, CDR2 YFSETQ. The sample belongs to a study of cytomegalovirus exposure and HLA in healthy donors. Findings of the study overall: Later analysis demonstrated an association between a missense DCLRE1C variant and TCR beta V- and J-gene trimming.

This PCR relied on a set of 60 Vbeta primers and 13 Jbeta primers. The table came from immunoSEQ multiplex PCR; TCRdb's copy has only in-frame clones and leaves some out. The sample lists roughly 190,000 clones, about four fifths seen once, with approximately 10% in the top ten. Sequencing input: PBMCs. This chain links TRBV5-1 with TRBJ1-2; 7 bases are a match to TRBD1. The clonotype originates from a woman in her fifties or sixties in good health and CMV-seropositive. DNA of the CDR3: TGCGCCAGCAGCTCGGGACAGTTATTTTATGGCTACACCTTC. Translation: CASSSGQLFYGYTF.